The 5 T cell receptor beta chains reported below all come from one sample, sequenced in a study of response to subunit inactivated influenza vaccine. TCRdb re-analysed the RT-PCR reads in MiXCR, keeping a single row per CDR3 protein. This table has around 470,000 distinct CDR3 sequences, more than 7% appearing once. The source material was PBMCs from blood, sampled roughly 24 months after vaccination. All receptors come from a man in his fifties or sixties who received an inactivated influenza vaccine.

This clonotype showed up many times. In DNA, the CDR3 is TGTGCCAGCAGTTTCTGGACTAACTCCTACGAGCAGTACTTC. Residues: CASSFWTNSYEQYF. This chain uses TRBV28 with TRBJ2-7; D is possibly TRBD2 (6 bases). The germline V and J ends were trimmed by 3 bases and 0 bases, with 9 bases remaining between them. This CDR3 comprises 14 residues. The germline V gene has CDR1 MDHEN and CDR2 SYDVKM.

At least ten counts were recorded for this clonotype. The J gene is TRBJ2-5, the V gene TRBV9; D is perhaps TRBD2 (7 bases). The V gene's germline CDR1 is SGDLS and CDR2 YYNGEE. The CDR3 spans 17 residues. The V gene lost 2 bases and the J gene lost 5 bases, with 22 bases spanning the gap. CDR3 in DNA: TGTGCCAGCAGCGTCTGGGCGGGGGCCCAGTTGGGGGAGACCCAGTACTTC. Protein: CASSVWAGAQLGETQYF.

There are a few counts of this clonotype. CDR3 DNA: TGTGCCAGCAGTAAACCGGGACATAAGTACAATGAGCAGTTCTTC. Translating gives CASSKPGHKYNEQFF. The chain couples TRBV5-5 to TRBJ2-1; weak D call: TRBD1 (6 bases). V was pared by 5 bases and J by 4 bases, with 16 bases between. The germline V gene has CDR1 SGHKS and CDR2 YYEKEE (reference sequence). This CDR3 spans 15 amino acids.

This clonotype has ten or more counts. The chain combines TRBV5-1 with TRBJ1-1, with D possibly being TRBD1 (5 bases). V was pared by 1 base and J by 2 bases, with 12 bases between. CDR3 length equals 15 residues. Germline values: CDR1 SGHRS, CDR2 YFSETQ. CDR3 in amino acids: CASSLTEGRNTEAFF. The CDR3, as DNA: TGCGCCAGCAGCTTGACAGAGGGGCGAAACACTGAAGCTTTCTTT.

This clonotype was recorded a few times. The V gene is TRBV4-3, the J gene TRBJ1-5, with no clear D. This CDR3 is 17 amino acids long. The germline V and J ends were trimmed by 4 bases and 3 bases, with 19 bases remaining between them. Germline V CDR1 and CDR2: LGHNA, YSLEER. The CDR3: CASSPLGKGFNNQPQHF. CDR3 bases: TGCGCCAGCAGCCCCCTCGGTAAGGGTTTCAACAATCAGCCCCAGCATTTT.